This T cell receptor beta chain emerged from a study of shared clonotypes between healthy human individuals. Germline V lookup: CDR1 SGHRS, CDR2 YFSETQ. The CDR3 is made up of 18 amino acids. Trimming pared 0 bases from V and 1 base from J, leaving 18 bases between. Profiling relied on immunoSEQ multiplex PCR, and the TCRdb table lists in-frame clones only, not all of them. Of almost 700,000 clones in the sample, approximately 90% were seen once. Naive-designated CD8 cells lacked CD45RO, were positively enriched for CCR7, and omitted terminally differentiated effector memory CD45RA+ cells. The TCR comes from a man aged 25 to 40 in good health. The chain carries TRBV5-1 and TRBJ2-3; possibly TRBD1 for D (6 bases). The sequenced sample consisted of naive CD8+ T cells sorted from blood. CDR3 bases: TGCGCCAGCAGCTTGGAGACTGGCGGCAGGGGTGGCACAGATACGCAGTATTTT. As protein: CASSLETGGRGGTDTQYF.